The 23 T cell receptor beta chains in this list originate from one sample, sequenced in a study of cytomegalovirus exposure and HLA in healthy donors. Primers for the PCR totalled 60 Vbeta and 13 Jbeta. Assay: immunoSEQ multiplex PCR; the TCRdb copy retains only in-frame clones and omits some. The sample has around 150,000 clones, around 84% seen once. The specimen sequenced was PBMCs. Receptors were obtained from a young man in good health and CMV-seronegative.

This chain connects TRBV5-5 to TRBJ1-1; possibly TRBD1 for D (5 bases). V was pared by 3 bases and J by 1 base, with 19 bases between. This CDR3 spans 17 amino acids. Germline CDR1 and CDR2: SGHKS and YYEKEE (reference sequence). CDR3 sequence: CASSSYPSGGRNTEAFF. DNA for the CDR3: TGTGCCAGCAGCTCTTATCCCAGCGGGGGACGGAACACTGAAGCTTTCTTT.

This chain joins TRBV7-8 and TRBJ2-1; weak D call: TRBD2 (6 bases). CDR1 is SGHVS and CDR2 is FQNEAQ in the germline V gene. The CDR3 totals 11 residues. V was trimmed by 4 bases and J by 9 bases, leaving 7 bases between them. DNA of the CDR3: TGTGCCAGCAGCTGGACTATTGAGCAGTTCTTC. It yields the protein CASSWTIEQFF.

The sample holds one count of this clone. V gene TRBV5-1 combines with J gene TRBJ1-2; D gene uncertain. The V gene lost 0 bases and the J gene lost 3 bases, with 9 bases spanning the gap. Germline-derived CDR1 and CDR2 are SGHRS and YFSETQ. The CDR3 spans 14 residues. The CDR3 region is CASSLDGGHYGYTF. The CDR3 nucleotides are TGCGCCAGCAGCTTGGACGGCGGGCACTATGGCTACACCTTC.

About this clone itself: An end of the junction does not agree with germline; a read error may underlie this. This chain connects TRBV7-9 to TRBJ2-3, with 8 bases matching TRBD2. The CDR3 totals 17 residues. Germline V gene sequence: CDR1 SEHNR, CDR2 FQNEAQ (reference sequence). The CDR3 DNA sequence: TGTTCCAGCAGCTTACTTCGCGGGGGGCGAGGCACAGATACGCAGTATTTT. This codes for CSSSLLRGGRGTDTQYF.

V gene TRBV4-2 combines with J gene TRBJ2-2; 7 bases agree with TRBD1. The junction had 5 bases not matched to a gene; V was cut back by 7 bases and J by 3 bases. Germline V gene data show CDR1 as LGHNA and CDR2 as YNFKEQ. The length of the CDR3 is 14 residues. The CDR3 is CASKGDSHTGELFF. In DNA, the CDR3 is TGTGCCAGCAAGGGGGACAGCCACACCGGGGAGCTGTTTTTT.

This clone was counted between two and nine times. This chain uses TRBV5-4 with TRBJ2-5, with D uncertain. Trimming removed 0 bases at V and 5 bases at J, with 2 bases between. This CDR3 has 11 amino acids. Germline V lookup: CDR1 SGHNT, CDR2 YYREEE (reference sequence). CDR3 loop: CASSLAETQYF. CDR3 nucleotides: TGTGCCAGCAGCTTGGCTGAGACCCAGTACTTC.

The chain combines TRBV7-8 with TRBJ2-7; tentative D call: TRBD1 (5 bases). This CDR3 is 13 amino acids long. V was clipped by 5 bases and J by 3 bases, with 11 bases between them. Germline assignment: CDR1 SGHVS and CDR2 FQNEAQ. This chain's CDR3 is CASSPLGDYEQYF. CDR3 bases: TGTGCCAGCAGCCCTTTAGGGGACTACGAGCAGTACTTC.

The CDR3 nucleotides read TGTGCCACGAGCTTGAACACTGAAGCTTTCTTT. Protein: CATSLNTEAFF. The chain is built from TRBV10-3 and TRBJ1-1; D call uncertain. Germline lookup yields CDR1 ENHRY and CDR2 SYGVKD. This CDR3 contains 11 residues. Trimming shortened V by 10 bases and J by 0 bases, and 6 bases separated the two germline ends.

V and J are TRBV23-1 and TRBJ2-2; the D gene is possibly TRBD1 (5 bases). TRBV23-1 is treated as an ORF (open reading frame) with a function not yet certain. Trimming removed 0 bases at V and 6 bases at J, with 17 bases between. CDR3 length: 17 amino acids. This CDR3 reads CASSQSIGQGEPGELFF. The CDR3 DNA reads TGCGCCAGCAGTCAATCGATCGGCCAGGGCGAGCCCGGGGAGCTGTTTTTT.

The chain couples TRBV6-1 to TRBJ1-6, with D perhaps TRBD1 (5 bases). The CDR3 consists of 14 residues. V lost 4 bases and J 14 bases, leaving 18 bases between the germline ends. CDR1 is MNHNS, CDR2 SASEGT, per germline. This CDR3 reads CASSVVDSGGTLHF. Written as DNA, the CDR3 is TGTGCCAGCAGTGTAGTCGACAGTGGTGGAACCCTCCACTTT.

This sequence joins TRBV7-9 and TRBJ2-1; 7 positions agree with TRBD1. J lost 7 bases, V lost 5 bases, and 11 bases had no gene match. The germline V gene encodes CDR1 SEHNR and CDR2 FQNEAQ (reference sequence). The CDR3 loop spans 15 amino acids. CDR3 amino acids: CASSPVGTVRNEQFF. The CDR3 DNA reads TGTGCCAGCAGCCCCGTTGGGACAGTAAGGAATGAGCAGTTCTTC. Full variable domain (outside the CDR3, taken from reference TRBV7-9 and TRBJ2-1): DTGVSQNPRHKITKRGQNVTFRCDPISEHNRLYWYRQTLGQGPEFLTYFQNEAQLEKSRLLSDRFSAERPKGSFSTLEIQRTEQGDSAMYLCASSPVGTVRNEQFFGPGTRLTVL.

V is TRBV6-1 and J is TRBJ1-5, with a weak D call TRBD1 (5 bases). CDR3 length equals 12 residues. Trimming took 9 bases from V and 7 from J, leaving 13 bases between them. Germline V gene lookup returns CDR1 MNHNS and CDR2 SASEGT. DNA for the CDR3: TGTGCCAGTTGCAGGGCGGGGCAGCCCCAGCATTTT. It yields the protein CASCRAGQPQHF.

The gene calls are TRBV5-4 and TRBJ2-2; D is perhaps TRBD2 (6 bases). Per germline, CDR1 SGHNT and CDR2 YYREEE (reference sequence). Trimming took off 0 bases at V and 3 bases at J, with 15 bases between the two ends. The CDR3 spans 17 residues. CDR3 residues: CASSLVGRGEDTGELFF. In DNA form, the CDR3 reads TGTGCCAGCAGCTTGGTAGGCCGCGGGGAGGACACCGGGGAGCTGTTTTTT.

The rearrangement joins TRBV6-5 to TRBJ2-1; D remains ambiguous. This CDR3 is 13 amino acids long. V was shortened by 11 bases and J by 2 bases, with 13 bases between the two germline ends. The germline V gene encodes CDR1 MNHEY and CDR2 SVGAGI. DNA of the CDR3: TGTGCCGCAGCTTCCAGGACCTACAATGAGCAGTTCTTC. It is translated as CAAASRTYNEQFF.

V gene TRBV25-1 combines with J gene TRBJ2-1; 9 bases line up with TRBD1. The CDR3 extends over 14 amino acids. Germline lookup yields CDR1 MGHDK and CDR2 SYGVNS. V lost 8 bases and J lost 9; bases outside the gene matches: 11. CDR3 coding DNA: TGTGCCAGCGGACCGGGACAGGGAATAGGTGAGCAGTTCTTC. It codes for CASGPGQGIGEQFF.

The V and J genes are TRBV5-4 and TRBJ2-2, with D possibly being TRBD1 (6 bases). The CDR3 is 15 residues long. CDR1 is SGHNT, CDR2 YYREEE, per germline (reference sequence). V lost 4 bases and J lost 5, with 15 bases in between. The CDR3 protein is CASSPADRRTGELFF. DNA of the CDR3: TGTGCCAGCAGCCCCGCGGACAGACGAACCGGGGAGCTGTTTTTT.

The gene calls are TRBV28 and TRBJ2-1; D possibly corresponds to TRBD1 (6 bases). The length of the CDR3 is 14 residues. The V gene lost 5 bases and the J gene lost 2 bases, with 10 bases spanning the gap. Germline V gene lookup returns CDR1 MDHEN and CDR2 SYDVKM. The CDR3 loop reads CASSEGTTYNEQFF. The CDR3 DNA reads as TGTGCCAGCAGTGAGGGGACAACCTACAATGAGCAGTTCTTC.

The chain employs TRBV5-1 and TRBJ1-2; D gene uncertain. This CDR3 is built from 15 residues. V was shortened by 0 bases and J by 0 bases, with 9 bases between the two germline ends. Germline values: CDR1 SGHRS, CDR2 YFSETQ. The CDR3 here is CASSLEPLANYGYTF. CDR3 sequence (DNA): TGCGCCAGCAGCTTGGAGCCGTTAGCTAACTATGGCTACACCTTC.

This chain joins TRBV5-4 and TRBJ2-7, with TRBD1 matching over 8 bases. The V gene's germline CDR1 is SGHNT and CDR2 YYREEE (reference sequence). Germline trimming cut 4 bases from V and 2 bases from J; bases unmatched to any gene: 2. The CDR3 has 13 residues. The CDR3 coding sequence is TGTGCCAGCAGCCAGGGACAGGCCTACGAGCAGTACTTC. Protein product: CASSQGQAYEQYF.

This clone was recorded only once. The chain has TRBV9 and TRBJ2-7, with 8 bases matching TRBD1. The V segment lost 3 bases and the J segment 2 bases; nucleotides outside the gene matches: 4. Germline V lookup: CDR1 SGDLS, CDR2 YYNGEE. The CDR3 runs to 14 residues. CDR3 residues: CASSGQGTPYEQYF. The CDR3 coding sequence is TGTGCCAGCAGCGGACAGGGGACCCCCTACGAGCAGTACTTC.

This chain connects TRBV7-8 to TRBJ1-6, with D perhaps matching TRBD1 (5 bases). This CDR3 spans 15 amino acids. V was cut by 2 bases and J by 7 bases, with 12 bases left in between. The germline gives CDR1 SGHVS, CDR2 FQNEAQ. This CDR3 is CASSLTRGGNSPLHF. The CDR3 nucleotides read TGTGCCAGCAGCTTAACCCGGGGGGGGAATTCACCCCTCCACTTT.

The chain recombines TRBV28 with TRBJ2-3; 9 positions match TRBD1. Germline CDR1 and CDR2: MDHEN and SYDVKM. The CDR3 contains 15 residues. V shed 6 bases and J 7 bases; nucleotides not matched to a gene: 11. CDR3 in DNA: TGTGCCAGCAGCCGTAGGGGACAGGGCCTACATACGCAGTATTTT. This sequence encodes CASSRRGQGLHTQYF.

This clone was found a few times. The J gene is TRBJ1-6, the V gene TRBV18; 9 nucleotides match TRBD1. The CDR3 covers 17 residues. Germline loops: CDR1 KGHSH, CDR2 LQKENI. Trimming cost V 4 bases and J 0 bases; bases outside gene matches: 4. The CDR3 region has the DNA TGTGCCAGCTCACGCGGACAGGGGAGCTCCTATAATTCACCCCTCCACTTT. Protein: CASSRGQGSSYNSPLHF.